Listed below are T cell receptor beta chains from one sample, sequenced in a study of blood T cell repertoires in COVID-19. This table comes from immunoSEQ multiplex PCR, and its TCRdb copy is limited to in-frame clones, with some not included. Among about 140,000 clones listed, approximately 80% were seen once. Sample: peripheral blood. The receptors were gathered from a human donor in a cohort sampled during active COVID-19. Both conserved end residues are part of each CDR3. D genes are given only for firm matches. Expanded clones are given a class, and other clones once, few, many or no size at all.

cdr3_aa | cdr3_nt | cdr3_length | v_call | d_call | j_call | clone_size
CASSEETGSYF | TGTGCCAGCAGTGAGGAGACAGGCTCGTACTTC | 11 | TRBV2 | . | TRBJ2-7 | .
CSLLTGIQETQYF | TGCAGTCTTTTAACAGGGATCCAAGAGACCCAGTACTTC | 13 | TRBV29-1 | . | TRBJ2-5 | .
CASSRPGTGNSPLHF | TGTGCCAGCAGCCGACCCGGGACAGGGAACTCACCCCTCCACTTT | 15 | TRBV6-2/TRBV6-3 | TRBD1 | TRBJ1-6 | .
CASSQEISGGAGVGNEQFF | TGTGCCAGCAGCCAAGAGATTAGCGGGGGGGCCGGTGTCGGCAATGAGCAGTTCTTC | 19 | TRBV4-2 | TRBD2 | TRBJ2-1 | .
CATSDMRHLNTEAFF | TGTGCCACCAGCGATATGCGACACTTGAACACTGAAGCTTTCTTT | 15 | TRBV24-1 | . | TRBJ1-1 | .
CAWSWVDTGGNQPQHF | TGTGCCTGGAGTTGGGTAGACACCGGGGGAAATCAGCCCCAGCATTTT | 16 | TRBV30 | . | TRBJ1-5 | .
CATETTSTDTQYF | TGTGCCACCGAAACAACTAGCACCGATACGCAGTATTTT | 13 | TRBV15 | . | TRBJ2-3 | .
CASSDTGAADEQYF | TGTGCCAGCAGCGATACAGGGGCCGCGGACGAGCAGTACTTC | 14 | TRBV5-6 | TRBD1 | TRBJ2-7 | .
CASSLIQRGAYNEQFF | TGTGCCAGCAGCTTAATTCAGCGGGGGGCTTACAATGAGCAGTTCTTC | 16 | TRBV7-6 | TRBD2 | TRBJ2-1 | once
CASSSSGGNNEQFF | TGCGCCAGCAGCTCTAGCGGGGGGAACAATGAGCAGTTCTTC | 14 | TRBV5-1 | TRBD2 | TRBJ2-1 | .
CASSVALDPGGEQYF | TGTGCCAGCAGCGTAGCCCTCGACCCGGGGGGTGAGCAGTACTTC | 15 | TRBV9 | TRBD2 | TRBJ2-7 | once
CASSFGTSGATSTDTQYF | TGTGCCAGCAGCTTCGGGACTAGCGGGGCTACTAGCACAGATACGCAGTATTTT | 18 | TRBV7-3 | TRBD2 | TRBJ2-3 | .
CASIRTGEREQYF | TGTGCCAGCATCCGGACAGGGGAGAGGGAGCAGTACTTC | 13 | TRBV12-3/TRBV12-4 | TRBD1 | TRBJ2-7 | .
CASSSGGNYEQYF | TGTGCCAGTAGTAGCGGCGGAAACTACGAGCAGTACTTC | 13 | TRBV19 | . | TRBJ2-7 | .
CASSPGDRGHTEAFF | TGTGCCAGCAGCCCCGGGGACAGGGGGCATACTGAAGCTTTCTTT | 15 | TRBV7-3 | TRBD1 | TRBJ1-1 | .
CASSQGWGGAKDEQYF | TGTGCCAGCAGCCAAGGGTGGGGTGGGGCGAAGGACGAGCAGTACTTC | 16 | TRBV3-1/TRBV3-2 | . | TRBJ2-7 | .
CASSFRDYGYTF | TGTGCCAGCAGTTTCCGAGACTATGGCTACACCTTC | 12 | TRBV12-3/TRBV12-4 | . | TRBJ1-2 | once
CASSQSLAGVRNEQFF | TGTGCCAGCAGCCAATCCCTAGCGGGGGTTCGGAATGAGCAGTTCTTC | 16 | TRBV14 | TRBD2 | TRBJ2-1 | .
CASTRGTYSNQPQHF | TGTGCCAGTACGCGGGGGACTTATAGCAATCAGCCCCAGCATTTT | 15 | TRBV19 | . | TRBJ1-5 | .
CASKYSLNTGELFF | TGTGCCAGCAAGTACAGCCTCAACACCGGGGAGCTGTTTTTT | 14 | TRBV6-5 | . | TRBJ2-2 | .
CSARGAPNTGELFF | TGCAGCGCACGCGGGGCCCCGAACACCGGGGAGCTGTTTTTT | 14 | TRBV29-1 | . | TRBJ2-2 | .
CASRIDRVTYNEQFF | TGTGCCAGCAGAATCGACAGGGTTACCTACAATGAGCAGTTCTTC | 15 | TRBV7-2 | TRBD1 | TRBJ2-1 | .
CASSFNEQFF | TGTGCCAGCAGCTTCAATGAGCAGTTCTTC | 10 | TRBV6-5 | . | TRBJ2-1 | .
CASRVNYGYTF | TGTGCCAGCAGGGTGAACTATGGCTACACCTTC | 11 | TRBV19 | . | TRBJ1-2 | .
CASSFRGPAYNEQFF | TGTGCCAGTAGTTTCAGGGGGCCTGCCTACAATGAGCAGTTCTTC | 15 | TRBV19 | TRBD1 | TRBJ2-1 | .
CASSFLSAVGGYTF | TGTGCCAGCAGCTTCCTTTCAGCTGTGGGCGGCTACACCTTC | 14 | TRBV7-9 | . | TRBJ1-2 | few
CAWSPATGGFQEQYF | TGTGCCTGGAGTCCTGCGACAGGGGGGTTCCAGGAGCAGTACTTC | 15 | TRBV30 | TRBD1 | TRBJ2-7 | .
CASSPGQGKETQYF | TGTGCCAGCAGCCCAGGACAGGGAAAAGAGACCCAGTACTTC | 14 | TRBV7-9 | TRBD1 | TRBJ2-5 | once
CASSAPLANYNNEQFF | TGTGCCAGCAGCGCACCTCTAGCGAACTACAACAATGAGCAGTTCTTC | 16 | TRBV3-1/TRBV3-2 | . | TRBJ2-1 | .
CATSESDQETQYF | TGTGCCACCAGTGAATCGGACCAAGAGACCCAGTACTTC | 13 | TRBV24-1 | . | TRBJ2-5 | once
CASSLNLDRKHGYTF | TGTGCCAGCAGCCTAAATCTGGACAGGAAGCATGGCTACACCTTC | 15 | TRBV14 | TRBD1 | TRBJ1-2 | .
CASSLGGRGDWLQYF | TGTGCCAGCAGCTTGGGAGGACGAGGGGACTGGCTGCAGTACTTC | 15 | TRBV5-4 | . | TRBJ2-7 | once
CASSLDGESSPLHF | TGTGCCAGCAGCTTGGACGGGGAGAGTTCACCCCTCCACTTT | 14 | TRBV5-4 | . | TRBJ1-6 | few
CASSYSSSGGVKNTDTQYF | TGTGCCAGCAGTTACTCGTCTAGCGGGGGGGTAAAGAACACAGATACGCAGTATTTT | 19 | TRBV6-2/TRBV6-3 | TRBD2 | TRBJ2-3 | .
CASRSQENEKLFF | TGTGCCAGCAGATCACAGGAAAATGAAAAACTGTTTTTT | 13 | TRBV5-6 | . | TRBJ1-4 | .